Listed below are T cell receptor beta chains from one sample, sequenced in a study of T-cell reconstitution after alpha-beta-depleted transplantation in children. Using its own MiXCR run on the PCR reads, TCRdb lists one record per CDR3 protein. The sample includes about 540,000 distinct CDR3 sequences, around 19% seen only once; the top ten take 3.3%. The sequenced sample was PBMCs from the stem cell graft donor, obtained from the stem cell graft. The receptors derive from a human donor who donated a stem cell graft to a child with acute lymphoblastic leukemia. Both conserved end residues are part of each CDR3. Fields, in order: V gene, D gene, clone size, J gene, CDR3 protein, CDR3 DNA. The D gene is left open where the match is weak. Clone size appears in some rows only: once, few, many, or a class for an expanded clone.

V gene: TRBV18; D gene: NA; clone size: NA; J gene: TRBJ1-5; CDR3 protein: CASSQTGDYQPQHF; CDR3 DNA: TGTGCCAGCTCACAGACAGGAGATTATCAGCCCCAGCATTTT
V gene: TRBV13; D gene: NA; clone size: few; J gene: TRBJ2-5; CDR3 protein: CASSLGAWGEPQETQYF; CDR3 DNA: TGTGCCAGCAGCTTAGGGGCATGGGGAGAGCCCCAAGAGACCCAGTACTTC
V gene: TRBV20-1; D gene: NA; clone size: NA; J gene: TRBJ2-3; CDR3 protein: CSALGRVADTQYF; CDR3 DNA: TGCAGTGCCCTCGGGAGAGTCGCAGATACGCAGTATTTT
V gene: TRBV29-1; D gene: NA; clone size: few; J gene: TRBJ2-1; CDR3 protein: CSATRVWGRTNEQFF; CDR3 DNA: TGCAGCGCCACAAGGGTTTGGGGGCGCACGAATGAGCAGTTCTTC
V gene: TRBV28; D gene: NA; clone size: NA; J gene: TRBJ2-3; CDR3 protein: CASSLRVVVTDTQYF; CDR3 DNA: TGTGCCAGCAGTTTAAGGGTGGTCGTGACAGATACGCAGTATTTT
V gene: TRBV15; D gene: TRBD1; clone size: NA; J gene: TRBJ2-5; CDR3 protein: CATSRDHGTGDETQYF; CDR3 DNA: TGTGCCACCAGCAGAGATCATGGGACAGGGGACGAGACCCAGTACTTC
V gene: TRBV4-1; D gene: TRBD1; clone size: few; J gene: TRBJ1-1; CDR3 protein: CASSQGRTGAEAFF; CDR3 DNA: TGCGCCAGCAGCCAAGGTCGAACAGGGGCTGAAGCTTTCTTT
V gene: TRBV25-1; D gene: NA; clone size: many; J gene: TRBJ2-5; CDR3 protein: CASSESVSQETQYF; CDR3 DNA: TGTGCCAGCAGTGAATCGGTGAGCCAAGAGACCCAGTACTTC
V gene: TRBV6-5; D gene: NA; clone size: NA; J gene: TRBJ1-1; CDR3 protein: CATGRGVGEAFF; CDR3 DNA: TGTGCCACCGGACGGGGGGTTGGTGAAGCTTTCTTT
V gene: TRBV11-1; D gene: TRBD2; clone size: NA; J gene: TRBJ2-3; CDR3 protein: CASSPRLAGETSTDTQYF; CDR3 DNA: TGTGCCAGCAGCCCCCGACTAGCGGGAGAGACAAGCACAGATACGCAGTATTTT
V gene: TRBV12-3/TRBV12-4; D gene: TRBD1; clone size: few; J gene: TRBJ1-2; CDR3 protein: CASSPRDREFSGYTF; CDR3 DNA: TGTGCCAGCAGCCCGCGGGACAGGGAATTCTCTGGCTACACCTTC